A selection of T cell receptor beta chains follows, all from one sample in a study of T cells after yellow fever vaccination. Using its own MiXCR run on the 5' RACE reads, TCRdb lists one record per CDR3 protein. Of some 49,000 distinct CDR3 sequences listed, approximately 6.3% are singletons. This specimen was PBMCs, either bulk or a sorted T-cell subset (CD4+, CD8+, memory, or dextramer-sorted; not recorded which), taken 45 days after the yellow fever booster vaccination. The receptors derive from a man aged 30 to 45 who received the YFV17D yellow fever vaccine. Each CDR3 is given with its conserved first and last residue. Fields, in order: J gene, V gene, CDR3 length, D gene, clone size, CDR3 protein, CDR3 DNA. D genes are given only for firm matches. Size tells how often a clone was seen (once, few, many) or the class of an expanded clone, and some rows leave it out.

J: TRBJ1-1; V: TRBV6-5; length: 13; D: -; size: many; CDR3: CASRRGRNTEAFF; DNA: TGTGCCAGCAGGCGGGGCCGGAACACTGAAGCTTTCTTT
J: TRBJ2-3; V: TRBV7-7; length: 15; D: -; size: many; CDR3: CASSLDGGSTDTQYF; DNA: TGTGCCAGCAGCTTAGACGGGGGAAGCACAGATACGCAGTATTTT
J: TRBJ2-7; V: TRBV7-6; length: 14; D: TRBD2; size: few; CDR3: CASSSGYLADEQYF; DNA: TGTGCCAGCAGCTCCGGTTACCTAGCGGACGAGCAGTACTTC
J: TRBJ2-2; V: TRBV11-2; length: 14; D: -; size: few; CDR3: CASSSSRGTGELFF; DNA: TGTGCCAGCAGTTCGTCCCGGGGCACCGGGGAGCTGTTTTTT
J: TRBJ2-1; V: TRBV5-6; length: 15; D: TRBD2; size: many; CDR3: CASSATSGRANEQFF; DNA: TGTGCCAGCAGCGCGACTAGCGGGAGGGCCAATGAGCAGTTCTTC
J: TRBJ2-2; V: TRBV20-1; length: 14; D: TRBD1; size: -; CDR3: CSAVQGPGTGELFF; DNA: TGCAGTGCTGTACAGGGGCCGGGCACCGGGGAGCTGTTTTTT
J: TRBJ1-6; V: TRBV29-1; length: 13; D: TRBD1; size: many; CDR3: CSVGQGADSPLHF; DNA: TGCAGCGTTGGACAGGGGGCGGATTCACCCCTCCACTTT
J: TRBJ2-1; V: TRBV3-1; length: 19; D: TRBD1; size: few; CDR3: CASSQVPGGFRTPYNEQFF; DNA: TGTGCCAGCAGCCAAGTCCCAGGGGGCTTTAGGACTCCCTACAATGAGCAGTTCTTC
J: TRBJ2-7; V: TRBV20-1; length: 15; D: -; size: many; CDR3: CSANPHGQLLYEQYF; DNA: TGCAGTGCTAATCCCCACGGACAGTTACTTTACGAGCAGTACTTC
J: TRBJ2-4; V: TRBV7-8; length: 14; D: -; size: many; CDR3: CASSLSLAKNIQYF; DNA: TGTGCCAGCAGCTTAAGCCTAGCCAAAAACATTCAGTACTTC
J: TRBJ1-1; V: TRBV6-1; length: 13; D: -; size: many; CDR3: CASRVEGDTEAFF; DNA: TGTGCCAGCAGGGTAGAGGGGGACACTGAAGCTTTCTTT